This T cell receptor (beta chain) was sequenced for a study of siplizumab effects on memory and regulatory T cells. Study observations and caveats: Memory cells seemed less diverse than naive T cells, which also seemed major contributors to the alloresponse. Mean Treg-derived proportions of mappable alloreactive CD4+ clones were over 65% for siplizumab and 25% to 30% for controls.

The CDR3 consists of 14 residues. In germline, CDR1 is SQVTM, CDR2 ANQGSEA. V was pared by 3 bases and J by 3 bases, with 14 bases between. As regards this clone: The antigen is unknown.

Clones were sequenced by immunoSEQ multiplex PCR, and TCRdb holds only the in-frame ones, with some missing. Of around 72,000 clones in the sample, about 89% were seen once. The J gene is TRBJ2-5, the V gene TRBV29-1, with D maybe TRBD1 (7 bases). Material for sequencing was CD8+ T cells sorted from blood. The source of this sequence is a human donor in good health. The DNA of the CDR3 is TGCAGCGTTGAGCCTACAGGGGAGGAAGAGACCCAGTACTTC. It is translated as CSVEPTGEEETQYF.